The next 25 T cell receptor beta chains were all read from a single sample in a study of T cell repertoires in cytomegalovirus infection. In TCRdb, the reads were re-called with MiXCR into one record per CDR3 protein. The repertoire includes some 590,000 distinct CDR3 sequences, almost 40% of them detected once, and over 45% sits in the top ten. Their antigens are not known. The material was cultured PBMCs, obtained from culture after CMV antigen stimulation. These TCRs come from a human donor in good health (CMV status not recorded). Some clones in this sample may be carry-over from other donors' samples.

Only a few counts were recorded for this clonotype. V gene TRBV7-6 combines with J gene TRBJ2-1; 8 nucleotides match TRBD1. Per the germline V gene, CDR1 is SGHVS and CDR2 is FNYEAQ. V was clipped by 2 bases and J by 12 bases; unmatched bases: 15. This CDR3 has 16 amino acids. This CDR3 reads CASSLLPDRGAEAQFF. The CDR3 DNA reads as TGTGCCAGCAGCTTACTACCCGACAGGGGTGCTGAGGCGCAGTTCTTC.

The rearrangement uses TRBV7-8 and TRBJ2-2, with 9 nucleotides matching TRBD1. The germline CDR1 and CDR2 sequences are SGHVS and FQNEAQ. Trimming removed 2 bases from V and 7 bases from J; junction bases left unmatched: 5. The CDR3 has 15 residues. CDR3 residues: CASSLNRGPGGELFF. The CDR3 coding sequence is TGTGCCAGCAGCTTAAACAGGGGGCCTGGCGGGGAGCTGTTTTTT.

This chain joins TRBV5-6 and TRBJ1-1; D might be TRBD1 (5 bases). This CDR3 has 14 amino acids. The germline V gene encodes CDR1 SGHDT and CDR2 YYEEEE. Deletions cut 4 bases from V and 4 bases from J, with 14 bases between. The CDR3 spells CASSRPEGATEAFF. Here the CDR3 DNA reads TGTGCCAGCAGCCGTCCGGAAGGGGCCACTGAAGCTTTCTTT.

The chain uses TRBV7-8 and TRBJ2-1, with a weak D call TRBD1 (5 bases). The germline gives CDR1 SGHVS, CDR2 FQNEAQ. Trimming took off 1 base at V and 8 bases at J, with 15 bases between the two ends. This CDR3 spans 15 amino acids. The CDR3 region has the DNA TGTGCCAGCAGCTTAGATCGGCAGGGTCTCTATGAGCAGTTCTTC. This gives the protein CASSLDRQGLYEQFF.

In this sample, this clonotype turned up a few times. The gene calls are TRBV19 and TRBJ1-2, with D unclear. CDR1 and CDR2 from the germline V gene are LNHDA and SQIVND (reference sequence). With 0 bases removed from V and 1 base from J, the gap between germline ends came to 15 bases. The CDR3 spans 17 residues. CDR3 DNA: TGTGCCAGTAGTATAGAAGGGCCCTGGAGGCTTAACTATGGCTACACCTTC. Amino acids: CASSIEGPWRLNYGYTF.

This chain links TRBV7-9 with TRBJ1-1, with 8 positions matching TRBD1. The CDR3 contains 14 residues. Trimming took 5 bases from V and 3 from J; bases not matched to a gene: 5. CDR1 is SEHNR, CDR2 FQNEAQ, per germline (reference sequence). The CDR3 sequence is CASSLHRGDTEAFF. In DNA form, the CDR3 reads TGTGCCAGCAGCCTACACAGGGGGGACACTGAAGCTTTCTTT. The full variable domain, with the rest looked up from reference TRBV7-9 and TRBJ1-1, is DTGVSQNPRHKITKRGQNVTFRCDPISEHNRLYWYRQTLGQGPEFLTYFQNEAQLEKSRLLSDRFSAERPKGSFSTLEIQRTEQGDSAMYLCASSLHRGDTEAFFGQGTRLTVV.

The CDR3 spells CASSTSGGWAYSNQPQHF. The CDR3 DNA follows: TGTGCCAGTAGTACCAGTGGTGGCTGGGCTTATAGCAATCAGCCCCAGCATTTT. The V gene is TRBV19, the J gene TRBJ1-5; no reliable D call. This CDR3 region has 18 residues. Germline V lookup: CDR1 LNHDA, CDR2 SQIVND (reference sequence). The V end lost 4 bases, the J end lost 0 bases, and 19 bases lay between the germline ends.

V usage is TRBV7-9 and J usage is TRBJ2-7; unclear D gene. V was shortened by 5 bases and J by 2 bases, with 22 bases between the two germline ends. From germline, CDR1 is SEHNR and CDR2 FQNEAQ (reference sequence). The CDR3 extends over 17 amino acids. The CDR3 coding sequence is TGTGCCAGCAGCCAAGGCAGGACCGTCGGGTCTACCTACGAGCAGTACTTC. It codes for CASSQGRTVGSTYEQYF.

This clonotype was found a few times. V gene TRBV4-3 combines with J gene TRBJ2-5; D unresolved. The germline CDR1 and CDR2 sequences are LGHNA and YSLEER. The CDR3 totals 15 residues. Trimming stripped 4 bases from V and 2 bases from J, with 14 bases between. The CDR3 DNA sequence: TGCGCCAGCAGCCGAAGTAATGCGGTTCAAGAGACCCAGTACTTC. Protein sequence: CASSRSNAVQETQYF.

This chain uses TRBV10-3 with TRBJ2-7, with 7 bases matching TRBD1. The CDR3 loop spans 14 amino acids. Trimming at V came to 4 bases and at J to 0 bases, leaving 3 bases not matched to a gene. In germline, CDR1 is ENHRY, CDR2 SYGVKD. CDR3 region: CAISGGDSSYEQYF. The CDR3 DNA sequence: TGTGCCATCAGTGGTGGGGACAGCTCCTACGAGCAGTACTTC.

This clonotype was observed at least ten times. J is TRBJ1-4 and V is TRBV7-2; the match to TRBD1 covers 7 bases. The CDR3 is made up of 15 amino acids. Germline CDR1 SGHTA, CDR2 FQGNSA. V was pared by 3 bases and J by 1 base, with 2 bases of the junction left unmatched. The CDR3: CASSLNRGTNEKLFF. CDR3 coding DNA: TGTGCCAGCAGCTTGAACAGGGGAACTAATGAAAAACTGTTTTTT.

The chain couples TRBV25-1 to TRBJ2-3; 10 bases line up with TRBD2. In germline, CDR1 is MGHDK, CDR2 SYGVNS. The CDR3 covers 13 residues. V was clipped by 10 bases and J by 6 bases; unmatched bases: 7. CDR3 loop: CATSLAGADTQYF. The CDR3, as DNA: TGTGCCACCTCCCTAGCGGGAGCTGATACGCAGTATTTT.

This sequence joins TRBV20-1 and TRBJ1-5, with D possibly being TRBD1 (6 bases). Germline V gene data show CDR1 as DFQATT and CDR2 as SNEGSKA (reference sequence). The V end was cut by 3 bases, the J end by 3 bases, with 18 bases between. The CDR3 sequence is 16 residues long. Here the CDR3 DNA reads TGCAGTGCTAGGGTCGGGAGTAGGGGGAACAATCAGCCCCAGCATTTT. Protein product: CSARVGSRGNNQPQHF.

Only a few counts were recorded for this clonotype. The rearrangement uses TRBV11-2 and TRBJ1-6; no clear D gene. V lost 4 bases and J lost 0, with 13 bases in between. This CDR3 comprises 17 residues. Per germline, CDR1 SGHAT and CDR2 FQNNGV. CDR3 amino acids: CASSSRRQSSYNSPLHF. The CDR3 DNA sequence: TGTGCCAGCAGCTCCCGGAGGCAAAGCTCCTATAATTCACCCCTCCACTTT. The full variable domain, completed using reference TRBV11-2 and TRBJ1-6, is EAGVAQSPRYKIIEKRQSVAFWCNPISGHATLYWYQQILGQGPKLLIQFQNNGVVDDSQLPKDRFSAERLKGVDSTLKIQPAKLEDSAVYLCASSSRRQSSYNSPLHFGNGTRLTVT.

This clonotype has a single count. The chain combines TRBV10-3 with TRBJ2-3, with D tentatively TRBD2 (5 bases). V lost 8 bases to trimming and J lost 0 bases, with 9 bases between them. Looked up from germline, CDR1 is ENHRY and CDR2 is SYGVKD. The CDR3 has 13 amino acids. CDR3 DNA: TGTGCCATCGGAGGCGGGAGCACAGATACGCAGTATTTT. It codes for CAIGGGSTDTQYF.

This clonotype came up a few times. The V call is TRBV20-1, the J call TRBJ1-5; 7 bases fit TRBD1. This CDR3 is built from 13 residues. Germline V gene sequence: CDR1 DFQATT, CDR2 SNEGSKA (reference sequence). The V segment lost 6 bases and the J segment 2 bases; nucleotides outside the gene matches: 4. The CDR3 sequence is CSAGDSRNQPQHF. The CDR3 coding sequence is TGCAGTGCCGGGGACAGTCGCAATCAGCCCCAGCATTTT.

This clonotype was counted many times. This chain links TRBV7-2 with TRBJ1-1, with D hard to call. This CDR3 has 11 amino acids. The germline gives CDR1 SGHTA, CDR2 FQGNSA. The V end lost 0 bases, the J end lost 11 bases, and 7 bases lay between the germline ends. The CDR3 sequence: CASSLAGRAFF. CDR3 nucleotide sequence: TGTGCCAGCAGCTTAGCCGGCCGCGCTTTCTTT.

This clonotype was observed a few times. The J gene is TRBJ2-3, the V gene TRBV7-2; D possibly matches TRBD1 or TRBD2 (6 bases each). Germline assignment: CDR1 SGHTA and CDR2 FQGNSA. The CDR3 totals 13 residues. Trimming cost V 5 bases and J 4 bases, with 10 bases left between them. The CDR3 sequence: CASSVGGSDTQYF. CDR3 coding DNA: TGTGCCAGCAGCGTGGGGGGCTCAGATACGCAGTATTTT.

The J gene is TRBJ1-2, the V gene TRBV6-2 or TRBV6-3; no clear D gene. Germline V gene sequence: CDR1 MNHEY, CDR2 SVGEGT. Between the trimmed V and J ends, which lost 2 bases and 4 bases, there was a span of 14 bases. This CDR3 is built from 15 residues. The CDR3 DNA sequence: TGTGCCAGCAGTTACGGTCGGACGGACGTCTATGGCTACACCTTC. Residues: CASSYGRTDVYGYTF.

The V call is TRBV19, the J call TRBJ1-1; D call uncertain. With 3 bases removed from V and 1 base from J, the gap between germline ends came to 6 bases. This CDR3 region has 13 residues. Germline V gene data show CDR1 as LNHDA and CDR2 as SQIVND (reference sequence). CDR3 bases: TGTGCCAGTAGTATTAAAAGGAACACTGAAGCTTTCTTT. Translated, it gives CASSIKRNTEAFF.

This clonotype was picked up one time. The chain recombines TRBV20-1 with TRBJ1-2, with 7 bases that match TRBD1. After removal of 5 bases from V and 8 bases from J, the junction contained 14 bases not matched to a gene. Germline CDR1 reads DFQATT; CDR2 reads SNEGSKA (reference sequence). This CDR3 comprises 14 residues. The CDR3 here is CSASRVTGRRGYTF. In DNA form, the CDR3 reads TGCAGTGCTTCCCGGGTGACAGGGCGAAGGGGCTACACCTTC.

This chain joins TRBV5-5 and TRBJ1-2; 11 bases match TRBD1. The CDR3 extends over 15 amino acids. Per the germline V gene, CDR1 is SGHKS and CDR2 is YYEKEE (reference sequence). V lost 4 bases to trimming and J lost 4 bases; unmatched junction nucleotides: 6. The CDR3 nucleotides are TGTGCCAGCAGCCTACGGACAGGGGGCATCTATGGCTACACCTTC. Translated, it gives CASSLRTGGIYGYTF.

A few counts support this clonotype. The rearrangement uses TRBV7-2 and TRBJ1-2; D call uncertain. Germline CDR1 and CDR2: SGHTA and FQGNSA. Between the trimmed V and J ends, which lost 2 bases and 6 bases, there was a span of 10 bases. The CDR3 is 13 amino acids. CDR3 protein: CASSLQRGDGYTF. The CDR3 nucleotides read TGTGCCAGCAGCTTACAGCGGGGAGATGGCTACACCTTC.

The CDR3 nucleotides read TGCAGTGCCAGGACAGGATTTAACTATGGCTACACCTTC. This codes for CSARTGFNYGYTF. This sequence joins TRBV20-1 and TRBJ1-2; 7 bases align to TRBD1. After removal of 6 bases from V and 1 base from J, the junction contained 5 bases not matched to a gene. This CDR3 region has 13 residues. CDR1 DFQATT and CDR2 SNEGSKA come from the germline V gene (reference sequence).

The J gene is TRBJ2-6, the V gene TRBV6-6; D is unresolved. CDR1 is MNHNY, CDR2 SVGAGI, per germline (reference sequence). The germline V and J ends were trimmed by 0 bases and 0 bases, with 6 bases remaining between them. This CDR3 region has 16 residues. CDR3 loop: CASSYSSYSGANVLTF. CDR3 nucleotide sequence: TGTGCCAGCAGTTACTCTAGCTACTCTGGGGCCAACGTCCTGACTTTC.